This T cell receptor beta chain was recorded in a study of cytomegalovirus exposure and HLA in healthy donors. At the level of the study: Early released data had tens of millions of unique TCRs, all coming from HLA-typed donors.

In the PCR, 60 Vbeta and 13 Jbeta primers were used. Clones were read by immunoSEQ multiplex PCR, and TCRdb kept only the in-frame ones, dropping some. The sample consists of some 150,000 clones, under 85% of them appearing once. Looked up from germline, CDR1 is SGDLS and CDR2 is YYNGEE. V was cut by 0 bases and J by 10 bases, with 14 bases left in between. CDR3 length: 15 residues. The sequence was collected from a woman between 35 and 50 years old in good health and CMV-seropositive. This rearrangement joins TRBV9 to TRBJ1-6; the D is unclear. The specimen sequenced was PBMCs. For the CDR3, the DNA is TGTGCCAGCAGCGTAGCTCCGGGTCCTGAGTCACCCCTCCACTTT. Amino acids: CASSVAPGPESPLHF.